These 3 T cell receptor beta chains came from one sample sequenced in a study of blood T cell repertoires in COVID-19. The method was immunoSEQ multiplex PCR; TCRdb's version includes in-frame clones alone and lacks a portion of them. This sample has approximately 250,000 clones, with around 80% found just once. Sequencing input: PBMCs or T cells enriched from blood (not recorded which). Source of these receptors: a man aged 25-45 years with acute COVID-19.

The count of this clone is one. The CDR3 is CASRQGVVEQYV. The DNA for the CDR3 is TGTGCCAGCCGCCAGGGGGTTGTGGAGCAGTACGTC. The chain links TRBV6-5 to TRBJ2-7; TRBD1 agrees at 7 bases. V was clipped by 8 bases and J by 7 bases; unmatched bases: 8. Germline V gives CDR1 MNHEY, CDR2 SVGAGI. The CDR3 totals 12 residues.

The V gene is TRBV4-1, the J gene TRBJ2-3; D possibly corresponds to TRBD1 (5 bases). The CDR3 spans 16 residues. V lost 4 bases and J lost 4, with 18 bases in between. Germline CDR1 and CDR2: MGHRA and YSYEKL. The CDR3 sequence is CASSPDSENWADTQYF. In DNA form, the CDR3 reads TGCGCCAGCAGCCCCGACAGTGAAAATTGGGCAGATACGCAGTATTTT.

This clone was found once. The gene calls are TRBV27 and TRBJ2-2; D may be TRBD1 (5 bases). Germline V gives CDR1 MNHEY, CDR2 SMNVEV (reference sequence). This CDR3 contains 14 residues. Trimming removed 4 bases at V and 7 bases at J, with 13 bases between. The CDR3 DNA follows: TGTGCCAGCAGTTCCAGGGTTTGGGACGGGGAGCTGTTTTTT. Translation gives CASSSRVWDGELFF.